Listed here are 25 T cell receptor beta chains from one sample, sequenced in a study of blood T cell repertoires in COVID-19. The method was immunoSEQ multiplex PCR; TCRdb's version includes in-frame clones alone and lacks a portion of them. Found here are 220,000 or so clones, approximately 81% of them singletons; the top ten hold 3.6%. The sequenced sample consisted of peripheral blood. The receptors stem from an elderly woman with acute or convalescent COVID-19.

This clone was detected once. The rearrangement links TRBV6-6 to TRBJ2-7, with 8 bases fitting TRBD2. The CDR3 is 14 residues long. The germline V gene encodes CDR1 MNHNY and CDR2 SVGAGI (reference sequence). V lost 6 bases and J lost 7; bases outside the gene matches: 11. The CDR3 nucleotides read TGTGCCAGCAGCCACGGGGGGGGTGGAAGGGAGCAGTACTTC. Amino acid sequence: CASSHGGGGREQYF.

This clone was seen more than once but under ten times. The chain's CDR3 is CASSDRGLYGYTF. In DNA, the CDR3 is TGTGCCAGCTCGGACAGGGGACTTTATGGCTACACCTTC. V usage is TRBV18 and J usage is TRBJ1-2, with 9 bases aligning to TRBD1. Germline loops: CDR1 KGHSH, CDR2 LQKENI. J gave up 5 bases and V 6 bases, and 4 bases lay outside the gene matches. The CDR3 runs 13 residues.

The chain combines TRBV18 with TRBJ1-5; 9 bases line up with TRBD1. Per germline, CDR1 KGHSH and CDR2 LQKENI. Unmatched junction bases numbered 0, after V lost 1 base and J lost 2 bases. CDR3 length: 15 amino acids. The CDR3 nucleotides read TGTGCCAGCTCACCACGACAGGGGGGCAATCAGCCCCAGCATTTT. Its protein is CASSPRQGGNQPQHF.

The rearrangement joins TRBV5-1 to TRBJ1-1, with 8 bases lining up with TRBD1. CDR1 is SGHRS, CDR2 YFSETQ, per germline. V dropped 4 bases and J dropped 0; count of bases not matched to a gene: 17. The CDR3 extends over 19 amino acids. The CDR3 reads CASSQATGVPLAMNTEAFF. The CDR3 nucleotides read TGCGCCAGCAGCCAGGCGACAGGGGTCCCCCTCGCCATGAACACTGAAGCTTTCTTT.

The chain couples TRBV7-9 to TRBJ1-1, with 8 bases fitting TRBD1. The junction had 8 bases not matched to a gene; V was cut back by 5 bases and J by 6 bases. Germline V gives CDR1 SEHNR, CDR2 FQNEAQ (reference sequence). This CDR3 has 14 residues. The CDR3 coding sequence is TGTGCCAGCAGCCTTAGCAGGGGGCAATCTGAAGCTTTCTTT. It encodes CASSLSRGQSEAFF.

For this clone: The junction departs from the called germline gene at one end, perhaps through a read error. The chain has TRBV7-7 and TRBJ2-5, with TRBD2 matching 10 bases. CDR1 SSHAT and CDR2 FNYEAQ come from the germline V gene (reference sequence). The CDR3 is made up of 16 amino acids. In DNA, the CDR3 is TGTGCTAGCAGCTTAGCGATAGCGGGGGGCCAAGAGACCCAGTACTTC. Protein sequence: CASSLAIAGGQETQYF.

V and J are TRBV19 and TRBJ2-2, with TRBD2 identical over 9 bases. This CDR3 spans 16 amino acids. The junction had 5 bases not matched to a gene; V was cut back by 1 base and J by 5 bases. Germline CDR1 and CDR2: LNHDA and SQIVND (reference sequence). The CDR3 region is CASSIAAGGWTGELFF. The CDR3 DNA reads TGTGCCAGTAGTATAGCAGCGGGGGGTTGGACCGGGGAGCTGTTTTTT.

This rearrangement joins TRBV19 to TRBJ1-1; D might be TRBD1 (6 bases). The CDR3 is 19 amino acids. Trimming took off 8 bases at V and 0 bases at J, with 28 bases between the two ends. Germline V gene data show CDR1 as LNHDA and CDR2 as SQIVND (reference sequence). The CDR3 sequence is CASWARGQGLFRMNTEAFF. The CDR3, as DNA: TGTGCCAGTTGGGCCCGAGGGCAGGGGCTATTTCGAATGAACACTGAAGCTTTCTTT.

This chain joins TRBV20-1 and TRBJ1-4; the D is unclear. Looked up from germline, CDR1 is DFQATT and CDR2 is SNEGSKA (reference sequence). Trimming removed 3 bases at V and 8 bases at J, with 10 bases between. The CDR3 has 12 residues. The CDR3 reads CSASREGEKLFF. The CDR3 nucleotides read TGCAGTGCTAGTCGGGAGGGAGAAAAACTGTTTTTT.

The chain recombines TRBV6-5 with TRBJ1-4; D not certain. This CDR3 spans 15 amino acids. The V gene's germline CDR1 is MNHEY and CDR2 SVGAGI. V was cut by 2 bases and J by 10 bases, with 17 bases left in between. CDR3 residues: CASSYTPSRGGKLFF. The DNA for the CDR3 is TGTGCCAGCAGTTACACCCCATCACGGGGTGGAAAACTGTTTTTT.

This chain joins TRBV28 and TRBJ2-7; 7 bases map to TRBD2. The CDR3 spans 13 residues. Per the germline V gene, CDR1 is MDHEN and CDR2 is SYDVKM. V was clipped by 3 bases and J by 3 bases; unmatched bases: 2. DNA for the CDR3: TGTGCCAGCAGTTTGCGGGGGAGCTACGAGCAGTACTTC. Amino acid sequence: CASSLRGSYEQYF.

The chain links TRBV12-3 or TRBV12-4 to TRBJ2-7, with D maybe TRBD2 (6 bases). The V end was cut by 6 bases, the J end by 6 bases, with 12 bases between. This CDR3 contains 12 residues. CDR3 bases: TGTGCCAGCAGGCCGGGGGAGCTCGAGCAGTACTTC. Its protein is CASRPGELEQYF.

V usage is TRBV7-3 and J usage is TRBJ2-3, with D possibly being TRBD1 (5 bases). V shed 2 bases and J shed 6 bases, with 9 bases lying between them. This CDR3 comprises 13 residues. The germline V gene has CDR1 SGHTA and CDR2 FQGTGA. CDR3 in amino acids: CASSLVGADTQYF. The CDR3 DNA reads TGTGCCAGCAGCTTAGTAGGGGCGGATACGCAGTATTTT.

The V gene is TRBV27, the J gene TRBJ1-2, with TRBD1 matching over 7 bases. Germline assignment: CDR1 MNHEY and CDR2 SMNVEV (reference sequence). The trim removed 4 bases at V and 9 bases at J, leaving 8 bases unmatched. This CDR3 is built from 13 residues. The CDR3 reads CASSSKGTVSYTF. Here the CDR3 DNA reads TGTGCCAGCAGTTCCAAAGGGACAGTAAGCTACACCTTC.

This chain uses TRBV4-2 with TRBJ2-1; TRBD2 matches at 7 bases. V was clipped by 4 bases and J by 12 bases; unmatched bases: 6. This CDR3 spans 12 amino acids. The germline V gene encodes CDR1 LGHNA and CDR2 YNFKEQ. CDR3 region: CASSRTGGRQFF. Here the CDR3 DNA reads TGTGCCAGCAGCCGGACGGGAGGCAGGCAGTTCTTC.

The CDR3 DNA sequence: TGTGCCAGCAGTACGGGGACTATAAACACCGGGGAGCTGTTTTTT. Protein product: CASSTGTINTGELFF. The V and J genes are TRBV6-2 or TRBV6-3 and TRBJ2-2, with TRBD2 identical over 7 bases. V was pared by 5 bases and J by 2 bases, with 5 bases of the junction left unmatched. Germline values: CDR1 MNHEY, CDR2 SVGEGT. CDR3 length equals 15 residues.

The V and J genes are TRBV5-1 and TRBJ1-4; D gene ambiguous. The ends were cut back, 0 bases at V and 0 bases at J, with 6 bases in the middle. The germline V gene encodes CDR1 SGHRS and CDR2 YFSETQ. This CDR3 has 15 residues. The CDR3 region is CASSLGPSTNEKLFF. The CDR3 nucleotides read TGCGCCAGCAGCTTGGGGCCCTCAACTAATGAAAAACTGTTTTTT.

The rearrangement links TRBV7-9 to TRBJ2-2, with 7 positions matching TRBD1. Germline assignment: CDR1 SEHNR and CDR2 FQNEAQ (reference sequence). The CDR3 totals 15 residues. V lost 5 bases, J lost 1 base, and 4 bases stayed unmatched. CDR3 DNA sequence: TGTGCCAGCAGCGCGCGACAGGGGAACACCGGGGAGCTGTTTTTT. Translated: CASSARQGNTGELFF.

V gene TRBV6-1 combines with J gene TRBJ2-7, with 11 bases lining up with TRBD2. Looked up from germline, CDR1 is MNHNS and CDR2 is SASEGT. This CDR3 spans 17 amino acids. V dropped 2 bases and J dropped 2; count of bases not matched to a gene: 8. In nucleotides, the CDR3 is TGTGCCAGCAGTGAAAATCTAGCGGGGGGCATTACCTACGAGCAGTACTTC. Protein product: CASSENLAGGITYEQYF.

This sequence joins TRBV3-1 (or the pseudogene TRBV3-2) and TRBJ1-1, with 11 bases matching TRBD1. CDR3 size: 15 residues. Looked up from germline, CDR1 is LGHDT and CDR2 is YNNKEL (reference sequence). Trimming removed 2 bases from V and 5 bases from J; junction bases left unmatched: 4. CDR3 region: CASSQSRDRGTEAFF. CDR3 DNA sequence: TGTGCCAGCAGCCAATCCCGGGACAGGGGGACTGAAGCTTTCTTT.

V usage is TRBV30 and J usage is TRBJ2-1; 8 bases line up with TRBD1. The CDR3 consists of 13 residues. V was clipped by 3 bases and J by 12 bases; unmatched bases: 10. The germline CDR1 and CDR2 sequences are GTSNPN and SVGIG (reference sequence). CDR3 in amino acids: CAWRGRTGIGQFF. CDR3 DNA sequence: TGTGCCTGGAGGGGGAGGACAGGGATTGGGCAGTTCTTC.

The chain couples TRBV12-3 or TRBV12-4 to TRBJ1-2; D might be TRBD1 (6 bases). V was trimmed by 2 bases and J by 8 bases, leaving 12 bases between them. The CDR3 covers 13 residues. The CDR3: CASSLYSQGGYTF. The DNA of the CDR3 is TGTGCCAGCAGTTTATATTCGCAGGGGGGCTACACCTTC.

The chain has TRBV2 and TRBJ2-2, with TRBD2 as a possible D gene (5 bases). Germline V gene sequence: CDR1 SNHLY, CDR2 FYNNEI. This CDR3 has 14 residues. V gave up 3 bases and J gave up 1 base, with 6 bases separating them. This CDR3 reads CASSDGGNTGELFF. CDR3 bases: TGTGCCAGCAGTGATGGAGGGAACACCGGGGAGCTGTTTTTT.

The chain joins TRBV9 to TRBJ1-2; perhaps TRBD1 as D (5 bases). Looked up from germline, CDR1 is SGDLS and CDR2 is YYNGEE. V was cut by 0 bases and J by 13 bases, with 19 bases left in between. The CDR3 is 14 residues long. This CDR3 reads CASSVDQGTPRFTF. DNA for the CDR3: TGTGCCAGCAGCGTAGACCAGGGAACCCCCCGGTTCACCTTC.

The table lists this clone with a few counts. This chain uses TRBV9 with TRBJ1-1; 8 nucleotides agree with TRBD1. CDR1 is SGDLS and CDR2 is YYNGEE in the germline V gene. The CDR3 extends over 15 amino acids. Trimming at V came to 0 bases and at J to 11 bases, leaving 12 bases not matched to a gene. The CDR3 protein is CASSVGGTGGEVAFF. The CDR3, as DNA: TGTGCCAGCAGCGTAGGAGGGACAGGAGGAGAGGTGGCTTTCTTT.